These 4 T cell receptor beta chains were sequenced from one sample in a study of tumor and adjacent non-tumor tissue in lung cancer. Three rounds of nested PCR, following a modified ARM-PCR protocol, produced the TCRbeta library. TCRdb redid the calling of the multiplex PCR reads with MiXCR, one entry per CDR3 protein. The sample has around 79,000 distinct CDR3 sequences, approximately 72% seen once. No cell sorting was done before RNA was extracted from the tissue. Sequenced: lung tumor tissue. The receptors derive from a woman aged 40 to 50 with non-small cell lung cancer.

A remark on this clonotype: Compared with germline, one end of the junction differs, possibly owing to a read error. The chain carries TRBV6-1 and TRBJ1-1; 9 positions agree with TRBD1. The CDR3 spans 15 residues. Germline CDR1 MNHNS, CDR2 SASEGT. The CDR3 reads CASSLGQGPDTEAFF. The CDR3 DNA is TGTGCCAGCAGCCTGGGACAGGGACCTGACACTGAGGCTTTCTTT.

In regard to this clonotype: This clone may be a read error of a much larger clone one base away. The rearrangement links TRBV4-1 to TRBJ2-3, with 10 bases fitting TRBD2. The germline V gene encodes CDR1 MGHRA and CDR2 YSYEKL. CDR3 length: 18 residues. The CDR3 nucleotides read TGCGCCAGCAGCCAAGATCGAGGAGCGGGGGGGAGCACAGATAGGCAGTATTTT. This translates into CASSQDRGAGGSTDRQYF.

This chain connects TRBV6-6 to TRBJ2-1; TRBD2 agrees at 10 bases. The trim removed 8 bases at V and 6 bases at J, leaving 10 bases unmatched. CDR3 length: 15 amino acids. CDR1 and CDR2 (germline): MNHNY, SVGAGI (reference sequence). The CDR3 DNA follows: TGTGCCAGCTATTGTTCTAGCGGGGGTTCCAATGAGCAGTTCTTC. Residues: CASYCSSGGSNEQFF.

The chain links TRBV6-5 to TRBJ2-3, with D hard to call. Germline CDR1 MNHEY, CDR2 SVGAGI. V lost 0 bases to trimming and J lost 4 bases, with 11 bases between them. This CDR3 has 15 residues. The CDR3 sequence: CASSYSQIWADTQYF. The CDR3 DNA sequence: TGTGCCAGCAGTTACTCCCAAATATGGGCAGATACGCAGTATTTT.